The clone carrying this T cell receptor beta chain was recorded only once. Its antigen is unidentified. Sequencing used immunoSEQ version 4 in survey mode. Template was genomic DNA at 10 ng/uL, with up to about 1 ug used per sample. Sequencing was performed with immunoSEQ multiplex PCR; in TCRdb, only in-frame clones are kept and a portion is missing. The top ten hold more than 0.9% of the sample, which has about 36,000 clones, 82% seen once. CDR1 and CDR2 from the germline V gene are LGHDT and YNNKEL (reference sequence). This CDR3 region has 12 residues. The V and J ends lost 1 base and 10 bases respectively, with 10 bases between them. This entry belongs to a study of persistence of HIV-infected CD4 T cells. Across the study: Multiple blood draws of up to 180 mL, except two donors with single leukapheresis.

Overlapping HIV-1 Gag 15-mer peptides at 0.8 to 1 ug per peptide per mL were used. CD40L/CD69 double-negative CD45RO-high memory CD4+ T cells were collected. The receptor comes from an adult with HIV. The donor label of this sample is uncertain. This rearrangement joins TRBV3-1 (or the pseudogene TRBV3-2) to TRBJ1-2, with D tentatively TRBD1 (5 bases). Here the sequenced sample was cultured CD4+ T cells from PBMCs, taken from a patient who received antiretroviral therapy. In DNA form, the CDR3 reads TGTGCCAGCAGCCAAGGTTTCAGGGACTACACCTTC. This codes for CASSQGFRDYTF.